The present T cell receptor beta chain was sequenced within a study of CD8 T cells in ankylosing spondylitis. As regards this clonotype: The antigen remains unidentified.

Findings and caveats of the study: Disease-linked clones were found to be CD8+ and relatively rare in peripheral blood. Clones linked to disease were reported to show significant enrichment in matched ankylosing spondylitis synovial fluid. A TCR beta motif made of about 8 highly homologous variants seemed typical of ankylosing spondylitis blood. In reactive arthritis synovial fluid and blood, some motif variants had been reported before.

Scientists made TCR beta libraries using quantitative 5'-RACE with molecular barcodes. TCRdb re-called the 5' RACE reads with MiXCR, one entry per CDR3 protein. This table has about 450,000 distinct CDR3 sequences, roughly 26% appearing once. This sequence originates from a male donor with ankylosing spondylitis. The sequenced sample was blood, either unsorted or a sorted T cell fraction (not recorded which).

CDR3: CASSLLGRSYNEQFF. The CDR3 coding sequence is TGTGCCAGCAGCTTACTAGGGCGGTCCTACAATGAGCAGTTCTTC. The V gene is TRBV11-2, the J gene TRBJ2-1; D gene uncertain. The CDR3 extends over 15 amino acids. Trimming cost V 2 bases and J 1 base, with 9 bases left between them. The germline V gene encodes CDR1 SGHAT and CDR2 FQNNGV.